The rows below give T cell receptor beta chains drawn from one sample of a study of T cell responses to AZD1222 COVID-19 vaccine. This table comes from immunoSEQ multiplex PCR, and its TCRdb copy is limited to in-frame clones, with some not included. Of over 120,000 clones detected, approximately 85% appear once; the ten largest clones hold approximately 5.4%. This material consisted of peripheral blood, taken 28 days after the second dose of the MenACWY control vaccine. The receptors come from an adult who received the MenACWY meningococcal vaccine as a control. The CDR3 runs from the conserved cysteine through the conserved F or W.

CDR3 protein,J gene,V gene
CASRLAGINEQFF,TRBJ2-1,TRBV6-6
CSVEVGVNTEAFF,TRBJ1-1,TRBV29-1
CASSPPPSGNTIYF,TRBJ1-3,TRBV6-5
CASRAGTGESPLHF,TRBJ1-6,TRBV19
CASSRTTGAETQYF,TRBJ2-5,TRBV4-3
CASIQAGGKLFF,TRBJ1-4,TRBV12-3/TRBV12-4
CASSFQGSYNSPLHF,TRBJ1-6,TRBV5-1
CASSLAGLGGDTQYF,TRBJ2-3,TRBV7-2
CASQTTYEQFF,TRBJ2-1,TRBV5-6
CASSAGQGIGNTIYF,TRBJ1-3,TRBV9
CASSPLPNTEAFF,TRBJ1-1,TRBV7-6
CASGLIFSPAASDTQYF,TRBJ2-3,TRBV12-5
CASSLAGGNTIYF,TRBJ1-3,TRBV11-3
CASSGRTGTSGGAYETQYF,TRBJ2-5,TRBV9
CAISSGRGQETQYF,TRBJ2-5,TRBV10-3
CASRRMAGELFF,TRBJ2-2,TRBV2
CASSPDGYNEQFF,TRBJ2-1,TRBV6-2/TRBV6-3
CASSQEYRDYYNEQFF,TRBJ2-1,TRBV4-3
CASGLVTAYNEQFF,TRBJ2-1,TRBV12-5
CASSLGGLAGYEQFF,TRBJ2-1,TRBV13
CASSLLRGTEAFF,TRBJ1-1,TRBV11-3
CASSVRDEKLFF,TRBJ1-4,TRBV2
CASSRDSSGANVLTF,TRBJ2-6,TRBV28
CATSSRQGNQPQHF,TRBJ1-5,TRBV15
CASGPNTGELFF,TRBJ2-2,TRBV7-3
CATYKGWVLGYGYTF,TRBJ1-2,TRBV28
CASSRTRQETQYF,TRBJ2-5,TRBV7-9
CASSPSGSINSPLHF,TRBJ1-6,TRBV18
CASSPISLALSNYGYTF,TRBJ1-2,TRBV5-1
CASSLYGANTGELFF,TRBJ2-2,TRBV7-9
CSVLSRGGQGSPDTQYF,TRBJ2-3,TRBV29-1
CATLTSGRDSGELFF,TRBJ2-2,TRBV10-3
CASSLDMTPGNTIYF,TRBJ1-3,TRBV9
CASGKSTNEKLFF,TRBJ1-4,TRBV15
CASSLAGVPHEQYF,TRBJ2-7,TRBV5-1
CASIRKEGGLRETQYF,TRBJ2-5,TRBV2
CASSPQGNTEAFF,TRBJ1-1,TRBV18
CASSLGDRGNEKLFF,TRBJ1-4,TRBV11-2
CASRGGPKNIQYF,TRBJ2-4,TRBV19
CASSPSTGQYTEAFF,TRBJ1-1,TRBV4-1
CASSAQGIFYGYTF,TRBJ1-2,TRBV2
CASSMGNGETQYF,TRBJ2-5,TRBV19
CASSQGSGQGYEQYF,TRBJ2-7,TRBV4-1
CASSLGPGLNSPLHF,TRBJ1-6,TRBV11-3
CASSFPNEKLFF,TRBJ1-4,TRBV11-3
CASSTSTGGYGYTF,TRBJ1-2,TRBV6-2/TRBV6-3
CATSGGDGANYGYTF,TRBJ1-2,TRBV24-1
CASRVTSGASETQYF,TRBJ2-5,TRBV25-1
CASSQDPGANVLTF,TRBJ2-6,TRBV4-3
CASKGDGFSSYNEQFF,TRBJ2-1,TRBV25-1
CARSAKGSPQGANYGYTF,TRBJ1-2,TRBV5-3
CASSPGQEYNEQFF,TRBJ2-1,TRBV11-3
CASSAQTGVYTEAFF,TRBJ1-1,TRBV7-9
CSARSSLRSFF,TRBJ1-1,TRBV20-1